One and the same sample provided the 10 T cell receptor beta chains below, sequenced in a study of T cells in Graves' hyperthyroidism and ophthalmopathy. There were TCR beta CDR3 regions amplified from RNA transcripts. During a first-round RT-PCR of the TCR CDR3, the HTBI primer set was used. TCRdb reanalysed the multiplex PCR reads using MiXCR and keeps one entry per CDR3 protein. The sample yields under 300,000 distinct CDR3 sequences, 20% to 25% seen once. The sequenced sample was blood. All receptors derive from a man in his forties with Graves' hyperthyroidism that later progressed to Graves' ophthalmopathy.

This clonotype appeared many times. The chain employs TRBV5-1 and TRBJ2-7; TRBD1 agrees at 9 bases. The J segment lost 5 bases and the V segment lost 5 bases, leaving 11 bases of the junction unmatched. The CDR3 has 15 residues. Germline CDR1 reads SGHRS; CDR2 reads YFSETQ. The CDR3 sequence is CASRPSGTGTHEQYF. DNA of the CDR3: TGCGCCAGCAGGCCCTCCGGGACAGGGACTCACGAGCAGTACTTC.

This clonotype occurred many times. The CDR3 nucleotides read TGCGCCAGCACTTTGCAAGCGGGAGTCTTAGGTGGGCAGTACTTC. This translates into CASTLQAGVLGGQYF. The chain carries TRBV4-1 and TRBJ2-7; TRBD2 agrees at 8 bases. The CDR3 contains 15 residues. From germline, CDR1 is MGHRA and CDR2 YSYEKL. V was clipped by 7 bases and J by 9 bases; unmatched bases: 17.

The chain joins TRBV3-1 to TRBJ2-2; D is perhaps TRBD1 or TRBD2 (5 bases each). CDR3 size: 17 residues. The germline gives CDR1 LGHDT, CDR2 YNNKEL (reference sequence). The V and J ends lost 5 bases and 0 bases respectively, with 16 bases between them. The CDR3, as DNA: TGTGCCAGCAGCATAACCGGGACCCCGGCGAACACCGGGGAGCTGTTTTTT. It codes for CASSITGTPANTGELFF. Filled out from reference TRBV3-1 and TRBJ2-2, the complete variable domain reads DTAVSQTPKYLVTQMGNDKSIKCEQNLGHDTMYWYKQDSKKFLKIMFSYNNKELIINETVPNRFSPKSPDKAHLNLHINSLELGDSAVYFCASSITGTPANTGELFFGEGSRLTVL.

This clonotype was counted only a few times. This sequence joins TRBV30 and TRBJ2-5; D might be TRBD2 (6 bases). CDR3 length equals 15 residues. Trimming pared 0 bases from V and 5 bases from J, leaving 16 bases between. Per the germline V gene, CDR1 is GTSNPN and CDR2 is SVGIG (reference sequence). Here the CDR3 reads CAWSVPPRGIETQYF. In nucleotides, the CDR3 is TGTGCCTGGAGTGTACCTCCTCGGGGGATCGAGACCCAGTACTTC.

This clonotype has ten or more counts. The genes are TRBV6-5 and TRBJ1-1, with 7 bases fitting TRBD1. The V segment lost 6 bases and the J segment 1 base; nucleotides outside the gene matches: 8. Germline lookup yields CDR1 MNHEY and CDR2 SVGAGI. This CDR3 contains 15 residues. The CDR3 loop is CASRYDRVANTEAFF. The CDR3 bases are TGTGCCAGCAGATACGACAGGGTGGCGAACACTGAAGCTTTCTTT.

This clonotype came up many times. The chain links TRBV12-3 or TRBV12-4 to TRBJ2-2, with D hard to call. CDR3 length equals 14 residues. V lost 10 bases to trimming and J lost 4 bases, with 16 bases between them. CDR3 residues: CATLLGVSTGELFF. In nucleotides, the CDR3 is TGTGCCACACTCCTTGGGGTTAGCACCGGGGAGCTGTTTTTT.

This clonotype was seen at least ten times. DNA of the CDR3: TGCAGTGCCGCCGGGACCCAAAACTACGAGCAGTACTTC. Translating gives CSAAGTQNYEQYF. This chain uses TRBV20-1 with TRBJ2-7, with D perhaps given as TRBD1 or TRBD2 (5 bases each). CDR3 length: 13 residues. The V end was cut by 6 bases, the J end by 3 bases, with 15 bases between. Germline assignment: CDR1 DFQATT and CDR2 SNEGSKA (reference sequence).

V is TRBV15 and J is TRBJ2-2; 9 bases fit TRBD1. J gave up 7 bases and V 6 bases, and 12 bases lay outside the gene matches. CDR3 length: 16 residues. Germline lookup yields CDR1 LNHNV and CDR2 YYDKDF (reference sequence). CDR3 sequence (DNA): TGTGCCACCAGGGACCGGGACAGGGAAGTAGACGGGGAGCTGTTTTTT. As protein: CATRDRDREVDGELFF.

This clonotype was seen at least ten times. The J gene is TRBJ2-7, the V gene TRBV5-1; 14 nucleotides match TRBD2. Germline assignment: CDR1 SGHRS and CDR2 YFSETQ. This CDR3 is 16 amino acids long. V shed 4 bases, J shed 0 bases, and the junction held 3 bases outside the gene matches. The CDR3 is CASSLGTSGSSYEQYF. CDR3 bases: TGCGCCAGCAGCCTTGGGACTAGCGGGAGCTCCTACGAGCAGTACTTC.

This clonotype has a count of ten or more. This chain uses TRBV10-1 with TRBJ2-7, with a possible D match to TRBD1 (6 bases). This CDR3 has 15 amino acids. Trimming stripped 5 bases from V and 4 bases from J, with 18 bases between. The germline V gene encodes CDR1 WNHNN and CDR2 SYGVQD (reference sequence). The CDR3 here is CASSSISTGPYEQYF. In DNA form, the CDR3 reads TGCGCCAGCAGTTCGATTTCGACAGGCCCATACGAGCAGTACTTC.